This T cell receptor (beta chain) derives from a study of cytomegalovirus exposure and HLA in healthy donors. This CDR3 comprises 15 residues. Germline V gives CDR1 KGHSH, CDR2 LQKENI. Trimming removed 3 bases from V and 3 bases from J; junction bases left unmatched: 7. PCR primers comprised 60 Vbeta and 13 Jbeta primers. The data were produced by immunoSEQ multiplex PCR, yet TCRdb's version contains in-frame clones alone and is incomplete. This sample carries about 160,000 clones, around four fifths of them seen once, and the ten largest clones take roughly 1.3%. The clonotype comes from a woman aged 50 to 60 in good health and CMV-seronegative. Sequencing was done on a sample of PBMCs. V usage is TRBV18 and J usage is TRBJ2-7; TRBD1 agrees at 8 bases. The CDR3 loop is CASSPVTGQGYEQYF. As DNA, the CDR3 is TGTGCCAGCTCACCCGTTACTGGACAGGGCTACGAGCAGTACTTC.